This TCR beta chain was recovered during a study of Ad26.COV2.S vaccination and SARS-CoV-2 variants. About the research overall: Donor allocation was to the COV1001 Ad26.COV2.S trial arm. The study's findings and limits: The placebo group had lower spike-specific TCR breadth than the vaccine recipients did. Analytic work on TCR breadth and depth might have understated the full extent of total T cell responses.

On this clone itself: Its antigen is currently unknown.

Documented treatment: around 19 received Ad26.COV2.S at low or high dose, single or two shots; 5 received placebo; per-sample allocation not given. Collection of the samples took place on day 63 after the first injection of vaccine or placebo. Its platform was an Ad26 vector, and its expressed antigen was Wuhan-strain SARS-CoV-2 spike. Produced via immunoSEQ multiplex PCR; TCRdb's table is partial and in-frame only. The repertoire holds about 320,000 clones, with around 90% as singletons. The CDR3 contains 13 residues. Germline V lookup: CDR1 SGHDT, CDR2 YYEEEE. V dropped 3 bases and J dropped 10 bases, with 16 bases sitting between them.

This clonotype was sampled from a person aged 18-65 years who received the Ad26.COV2.S COVID-19 vaccine or a placebo. The rearrangement links TRBV5-6 to TRBJ1-2; D is perhaps TRBD1 (6 bases). Sequenced material: peripheral blood, taken in a trial of Ad26.COV2.S vaccine versus placebo. CDR3 sequence (DNA): TGTGCCAGCAGCTCCCGGGACACCCACCCCTACACCTTC. Translated: CASSSRDTHPYTF.